This TCR beta chain was captured in a study of CD8+ T cells in alopecia areata. Study details: In an open-label trial, patients got 5 to 10 mg tofacitinib twice daily.

Regarding the study as a whole: Expanded CD8+ clones among the top 100, and scalp clonality, were significantly decreased by tofacitinib.

Sequencing relied on a cDNA template that was reverse transcribed from extracted RNA. The repertoire was sequenced with immunoSEQ multiplex PCR; TCRdb's copy has only in-frame clones and lacks some. The sample contains about 120,000 clones, less than 60% of which appear only once. As regards this clone: Its cognate antigen is unknown.

Treatment of the sample: oral pan-JAK inhibitor, 5-10 mg twice daily. Material: CD4+ T cells sorted from blood, obtained at week 24, from a patient treated with tofacitinib. The TCR comes from a human donor with alopecia areata.

The DNA of the CDR3 is TGCAGCGTTGGGGAGCCTAATTCACCCCTCCACTTT. Its translation is CSVGEPNSPLHF. This chain connects TRBV29-1 to TRBJ1-6; D gene uncertain. Deletions cut 4 bases from V and 6 bases from J, with 7 bases between. The germline V gene has CDR1 SQVTM and CDR2 ANQGSEA. The CDR3 loop spans 12 amino acids.